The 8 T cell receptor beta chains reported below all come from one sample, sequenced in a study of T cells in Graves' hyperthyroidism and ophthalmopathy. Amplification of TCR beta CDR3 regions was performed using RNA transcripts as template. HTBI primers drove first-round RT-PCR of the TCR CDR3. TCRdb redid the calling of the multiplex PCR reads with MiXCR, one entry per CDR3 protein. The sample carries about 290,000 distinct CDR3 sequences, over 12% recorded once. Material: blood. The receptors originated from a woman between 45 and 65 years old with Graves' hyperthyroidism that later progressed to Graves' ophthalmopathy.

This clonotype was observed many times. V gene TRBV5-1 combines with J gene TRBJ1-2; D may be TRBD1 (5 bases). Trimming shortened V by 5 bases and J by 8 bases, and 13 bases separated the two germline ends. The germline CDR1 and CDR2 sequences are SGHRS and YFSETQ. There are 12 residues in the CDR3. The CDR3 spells CASSEQAAGYTF. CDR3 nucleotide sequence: TGCGCCAGCAGTGAACAGGCCGCGGGCTACACCTTC.

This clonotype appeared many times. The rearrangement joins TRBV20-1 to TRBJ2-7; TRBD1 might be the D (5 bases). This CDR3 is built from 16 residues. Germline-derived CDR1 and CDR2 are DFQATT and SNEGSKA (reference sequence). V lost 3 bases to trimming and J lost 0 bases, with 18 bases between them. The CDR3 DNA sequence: TGCAGTGCTAGTGTAGGGGCGACCCTGAGCTCCTACGAGCAGTACTTC. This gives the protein CSASVGATLSSYEQYF.

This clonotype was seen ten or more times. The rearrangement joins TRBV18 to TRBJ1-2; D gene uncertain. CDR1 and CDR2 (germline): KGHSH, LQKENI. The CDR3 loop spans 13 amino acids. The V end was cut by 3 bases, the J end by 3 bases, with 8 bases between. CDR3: CASSPSPDYGYTF. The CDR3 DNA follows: TGTGCCAGCTCACCCTCCCCGGACTATGGCTACACCTTC.

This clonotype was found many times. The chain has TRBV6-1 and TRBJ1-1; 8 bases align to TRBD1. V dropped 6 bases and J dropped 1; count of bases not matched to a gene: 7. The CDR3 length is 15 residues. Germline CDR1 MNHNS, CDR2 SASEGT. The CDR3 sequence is CASSLYGTGNTEAFF. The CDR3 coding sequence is TGTGCCAGCAGCCTTTATGGGACAGGGAACACTGAAGCTTTCTTT.

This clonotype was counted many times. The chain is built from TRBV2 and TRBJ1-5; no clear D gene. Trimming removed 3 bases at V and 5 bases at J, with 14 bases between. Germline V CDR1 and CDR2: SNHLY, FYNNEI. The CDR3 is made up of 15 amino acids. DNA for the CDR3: TGTGCCAGCAGTGACGTGGGCAGCCCCTATCAGCCCCAGCATTTT. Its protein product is CASSDVGSPYQPQHF.

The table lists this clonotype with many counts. The CDR3 protein is CASSPFLGAGGPHTNEQYF. CDR3 bases: TGTGCCAGCAGCCCCTTCTTGGGAGCGGGAGGGCCCCATACGAACGAGCAGTACTTC. The chain has TRBV6-1 and TRBJ2-7; 10 nucleotides align to TRBD2. Germline assignment: CDR1 MNHNS and CDR2 SASEGT. The CDR3 spans 19 residues. V was pared by 6 bases and J by 5 bases, with 22 bases of the junction left unmatched.

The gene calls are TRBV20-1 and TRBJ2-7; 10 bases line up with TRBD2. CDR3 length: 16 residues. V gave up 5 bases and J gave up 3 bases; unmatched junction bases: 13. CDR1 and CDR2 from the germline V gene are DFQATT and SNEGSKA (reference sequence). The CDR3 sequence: CSAFTSGKARVYEQYF. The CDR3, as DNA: TGCAGTGCTTTTACTAGCGGGAAGGCAAGAGTCTACGAGCAGTACTTC.

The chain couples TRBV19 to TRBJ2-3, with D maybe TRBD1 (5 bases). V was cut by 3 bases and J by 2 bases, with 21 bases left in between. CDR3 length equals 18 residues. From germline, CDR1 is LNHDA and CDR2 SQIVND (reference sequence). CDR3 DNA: TGTGCCAGTAGTATTCGACAGCCCATGGTTCCTTTCACAGATACGCAGTATTTT. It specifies CASSIRQPMVPFTDTQYF.